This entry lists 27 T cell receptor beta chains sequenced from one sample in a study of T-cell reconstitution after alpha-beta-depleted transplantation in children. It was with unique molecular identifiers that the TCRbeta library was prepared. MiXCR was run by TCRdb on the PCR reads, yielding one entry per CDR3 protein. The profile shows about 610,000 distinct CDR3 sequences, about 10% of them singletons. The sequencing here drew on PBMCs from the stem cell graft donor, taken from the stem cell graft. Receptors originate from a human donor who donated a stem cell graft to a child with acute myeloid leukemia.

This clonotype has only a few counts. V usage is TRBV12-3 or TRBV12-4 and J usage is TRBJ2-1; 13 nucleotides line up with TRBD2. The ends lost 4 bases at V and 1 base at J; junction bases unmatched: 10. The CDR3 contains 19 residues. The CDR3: CASSSLLAGGPVSYNEQFF. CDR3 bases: TGTGCCAGCAGTTCCCTACTAGCGGGAGGGCCGGTGTCCTACAATGAGCAGTTCTTC.

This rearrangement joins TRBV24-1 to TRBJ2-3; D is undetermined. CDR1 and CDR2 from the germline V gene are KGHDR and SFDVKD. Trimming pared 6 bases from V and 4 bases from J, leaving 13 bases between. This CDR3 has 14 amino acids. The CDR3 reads CATSSSRSPDTQYF. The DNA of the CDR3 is TGTGCCACCAGTTCCTCGCGTAGCCCAGATACGCAGTATTTT.

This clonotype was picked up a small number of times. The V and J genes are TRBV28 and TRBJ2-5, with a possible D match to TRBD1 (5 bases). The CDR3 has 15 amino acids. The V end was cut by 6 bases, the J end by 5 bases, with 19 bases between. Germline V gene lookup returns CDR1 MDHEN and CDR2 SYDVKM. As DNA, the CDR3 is TGTGCCAGCAGCAGCTCTAAGGCAGGGCCGGAGACCCAGTACTTC. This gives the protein CASSSSKAGPETQYF.

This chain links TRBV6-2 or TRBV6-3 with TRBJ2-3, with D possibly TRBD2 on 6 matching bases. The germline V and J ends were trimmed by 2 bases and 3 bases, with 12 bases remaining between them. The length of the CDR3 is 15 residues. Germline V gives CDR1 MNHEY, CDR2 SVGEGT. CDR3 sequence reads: CASSYGAGLTDTQYF. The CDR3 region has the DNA TGTGCCAGCAGTTACGGCGCGGGGCTAACAGATACGCAGTATTTT.

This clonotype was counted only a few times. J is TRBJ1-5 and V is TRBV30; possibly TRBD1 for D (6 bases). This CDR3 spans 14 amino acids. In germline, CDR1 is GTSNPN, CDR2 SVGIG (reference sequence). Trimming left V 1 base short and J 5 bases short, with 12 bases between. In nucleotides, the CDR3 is TGTGCCTGGAGTGCTAAACAGGGTGATCAGCCCCAGCATTTT. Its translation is CAWSAKQGDQPQHF.

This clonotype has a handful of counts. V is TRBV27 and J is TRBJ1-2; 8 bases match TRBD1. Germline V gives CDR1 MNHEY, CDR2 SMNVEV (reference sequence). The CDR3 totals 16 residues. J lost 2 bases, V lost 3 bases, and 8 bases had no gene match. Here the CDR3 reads CASSFQGQGVNYGYTF. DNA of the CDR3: TGTGCCAGCAGTTTCCAAGGACAGGGCGTAAACTATGGCTACACCTTC.

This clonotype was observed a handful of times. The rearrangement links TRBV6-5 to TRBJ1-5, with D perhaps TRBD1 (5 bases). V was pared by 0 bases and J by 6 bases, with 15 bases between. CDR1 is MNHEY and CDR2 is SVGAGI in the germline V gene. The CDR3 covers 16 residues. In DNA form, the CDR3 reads TGTGCCAGCAGTTACTCCCCGCCCGGGGCTGGTCAGCCCCAGCATTTT. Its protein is CASSYSPPGAGQPQHF.

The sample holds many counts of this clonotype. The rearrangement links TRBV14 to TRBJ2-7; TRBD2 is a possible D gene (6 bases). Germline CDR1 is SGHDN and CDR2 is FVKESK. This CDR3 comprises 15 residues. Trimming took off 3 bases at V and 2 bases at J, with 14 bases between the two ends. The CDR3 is CASSHRLDVAYEQYF. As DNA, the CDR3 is TGTGCCAGCAGCCATCGACTAGATGTGGCCTACGAGCAGTACTTC.

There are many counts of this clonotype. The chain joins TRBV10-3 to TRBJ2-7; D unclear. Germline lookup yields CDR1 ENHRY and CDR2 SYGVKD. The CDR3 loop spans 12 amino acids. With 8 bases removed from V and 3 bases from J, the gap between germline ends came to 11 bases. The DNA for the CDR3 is TGTGCCATCGGTTACTCACTCTACGAGCAGTACTTC. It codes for CAIGYSLYEQYF.

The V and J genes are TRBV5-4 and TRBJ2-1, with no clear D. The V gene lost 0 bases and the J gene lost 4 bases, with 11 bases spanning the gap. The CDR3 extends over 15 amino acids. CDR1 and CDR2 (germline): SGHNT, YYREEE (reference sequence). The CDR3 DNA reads TGTGCCAGCAGCTTGGAGGCGTCCCGGTACAATGAGCAGTTCTTC. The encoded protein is CASSLEASRYNEQFF.

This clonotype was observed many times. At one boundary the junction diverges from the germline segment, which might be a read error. The CDR3 DNA is TGTGCCAGCAGCGTAGCCCTGGGTATAGAGACCCAGTACTTC. Encoded protein: CASSVALGIETQYF. The chain carries TRBV7-9 and TRBJ2-5; D is unresolved. The CDR3 is made up of 14 amino acids. Germline-derived CDR1 and CDR2 are SEHNR and FQNEAQ (reference sequence).

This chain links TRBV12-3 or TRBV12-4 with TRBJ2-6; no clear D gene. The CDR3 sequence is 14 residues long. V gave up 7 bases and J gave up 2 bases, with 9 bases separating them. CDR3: CASKDLAGANVLTF. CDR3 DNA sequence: TGTGCCAGCAAGGACCTCGCTGGGGCCAACGTCCTGACTTTC.

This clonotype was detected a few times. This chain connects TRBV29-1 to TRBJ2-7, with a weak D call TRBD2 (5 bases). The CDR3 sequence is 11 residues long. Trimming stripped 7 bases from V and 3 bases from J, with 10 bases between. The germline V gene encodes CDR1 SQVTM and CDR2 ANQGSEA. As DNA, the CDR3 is TGCAGCGCCTCTAGCTACTACGAGCAGTACTTC. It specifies CSASSYYEQYF.

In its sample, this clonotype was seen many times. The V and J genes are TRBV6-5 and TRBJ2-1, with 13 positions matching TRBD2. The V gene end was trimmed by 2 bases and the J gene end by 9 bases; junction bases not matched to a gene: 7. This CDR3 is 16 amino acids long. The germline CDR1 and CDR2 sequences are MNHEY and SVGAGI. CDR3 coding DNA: TGTGCCAGCAGTTACCCAAGGACTAGCGGGAGCGGTGAGCAGTTCTTC. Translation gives CASSYPRTSGSGEQFF.

The CDR3 DNA is TGCAGTGCTAGAGGGTACGGGGAGCTGTTTTTT. This sequence encodes CSARGYGELFF. The chain links TRBV20-1 to TRBJ2-2; D not resolved. This CDR3 comprises 11 residues. V lost 1 base and J lost 7, with 4 bases in between. CDR1 is DFQATT, CDR2 SNEGSKA, per germline (reference sequence).

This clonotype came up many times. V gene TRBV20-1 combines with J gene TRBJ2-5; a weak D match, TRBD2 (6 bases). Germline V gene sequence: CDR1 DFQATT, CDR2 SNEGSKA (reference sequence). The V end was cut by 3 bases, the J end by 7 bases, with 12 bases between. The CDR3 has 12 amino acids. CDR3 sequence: CSAREGGVTQYF. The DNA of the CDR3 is TGCAGTGCTAGGGAGGGTGGAGTGACCCAGTACTTC.

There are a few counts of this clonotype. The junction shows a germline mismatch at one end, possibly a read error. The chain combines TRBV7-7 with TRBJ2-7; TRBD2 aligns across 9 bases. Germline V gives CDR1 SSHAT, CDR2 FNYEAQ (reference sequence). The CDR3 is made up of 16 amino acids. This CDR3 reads CASSLAREGLAYEQYF. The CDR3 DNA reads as TGTGCTAGCAGCTTAGCGCGGGAGGGCCTCGCCTACGAGCAGTACTTC.

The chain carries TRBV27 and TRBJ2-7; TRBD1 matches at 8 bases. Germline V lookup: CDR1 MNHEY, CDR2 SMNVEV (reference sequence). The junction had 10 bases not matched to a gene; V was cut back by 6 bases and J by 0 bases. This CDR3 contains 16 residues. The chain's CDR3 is CASRLAGTGSSYEQYF. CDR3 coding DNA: TGTGCCAGCAGACTAGCCGGGACAGGAAGCTCCTACGAGCAGTACTTC.

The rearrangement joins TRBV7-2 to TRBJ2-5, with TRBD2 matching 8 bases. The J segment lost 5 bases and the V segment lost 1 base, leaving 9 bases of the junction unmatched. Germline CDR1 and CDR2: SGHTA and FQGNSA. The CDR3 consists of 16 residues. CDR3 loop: CASSLGSGRGLETQYF. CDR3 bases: TGTGCCAGCAGCTTAGGAAGCGGGAGAGGATTGGAGACCCAGTACTTC.

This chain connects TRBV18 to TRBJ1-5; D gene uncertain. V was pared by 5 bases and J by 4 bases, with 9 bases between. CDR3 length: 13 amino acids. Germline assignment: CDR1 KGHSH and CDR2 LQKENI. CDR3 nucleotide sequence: TGTGCCAGCTCATTAGAACAGAATCAGCCCCAGCATTTT. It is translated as CASSLEQNQPQHF.

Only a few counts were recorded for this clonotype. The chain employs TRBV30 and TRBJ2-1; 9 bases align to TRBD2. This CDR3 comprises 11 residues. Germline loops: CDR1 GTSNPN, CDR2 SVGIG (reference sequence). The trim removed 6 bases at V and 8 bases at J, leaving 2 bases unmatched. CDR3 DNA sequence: TGTGCCTGTAGCGGGAGCTATGAGCAGTTCTTC. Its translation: CACSGSYEQFF.

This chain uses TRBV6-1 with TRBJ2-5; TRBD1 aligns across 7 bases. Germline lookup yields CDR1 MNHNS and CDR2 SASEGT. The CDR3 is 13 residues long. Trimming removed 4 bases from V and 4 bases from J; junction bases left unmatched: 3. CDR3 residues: CASSGGGGETQYF. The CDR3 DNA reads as TGTGCCAGCAGTGGAGGGGGCGGAGAGACCCAGTACTTC.

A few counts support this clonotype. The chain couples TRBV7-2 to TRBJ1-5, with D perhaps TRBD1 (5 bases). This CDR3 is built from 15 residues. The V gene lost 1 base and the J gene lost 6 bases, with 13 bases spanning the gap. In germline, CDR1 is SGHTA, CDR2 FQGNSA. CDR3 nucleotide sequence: TGTGCCAGCAGCTTAGATCAGGGTATGGGTCAGCCCCAGCATTTT. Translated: CASSLDQGMGQPQHF.

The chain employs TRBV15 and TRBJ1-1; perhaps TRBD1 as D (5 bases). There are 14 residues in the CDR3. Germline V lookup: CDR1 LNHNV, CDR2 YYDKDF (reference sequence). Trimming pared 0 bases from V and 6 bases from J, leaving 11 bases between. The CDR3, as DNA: TGTGCCACCAGCAGAGATGCGACAGAAGCTGAAGCTTTCTTT. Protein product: CATSRDATEAEAFF.

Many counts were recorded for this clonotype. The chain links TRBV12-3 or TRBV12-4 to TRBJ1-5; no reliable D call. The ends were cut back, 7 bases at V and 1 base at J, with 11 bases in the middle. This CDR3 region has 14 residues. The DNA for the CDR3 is TGTGCCAGCACGGTCGGACCGAGCAATCAGCCCCAGCATTTT. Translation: CASTVGPSNQPQHF.

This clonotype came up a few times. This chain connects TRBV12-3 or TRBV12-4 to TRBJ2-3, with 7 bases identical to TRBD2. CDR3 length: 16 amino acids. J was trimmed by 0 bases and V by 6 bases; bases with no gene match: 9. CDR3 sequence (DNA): TGTGCCAGCAGAGCCTCTAGCGGAGGGAGCACAGATACGCAGTATTTT. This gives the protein CASRASSGGSTDTQYF.

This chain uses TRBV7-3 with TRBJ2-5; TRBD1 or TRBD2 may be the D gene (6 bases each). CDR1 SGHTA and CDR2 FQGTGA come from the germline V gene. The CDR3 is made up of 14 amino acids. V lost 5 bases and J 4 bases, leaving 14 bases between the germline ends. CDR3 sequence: CASSPRGLGETQYF. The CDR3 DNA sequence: TGTGCCAGCAGCCCACGGGGGCTTGGAGAGACCCAGTACTTC.